The 26 T cell receptor beta chains below were found in one sample sequenced in a study of blood T cell repertoires in COVID-19. Using immunoSEQ multiplex PCR, the repertoire was profiled, and TCRdb retains in-frame clones only, with some absent. The profile shows about 43,000 clones, 83% of them singletons. Source material: peripheral blood. Every receptor here comes from a man aged 80 or over in a cohort sampled during active COVID-19.

The rearrangement uses TRBV7-2 and TRBJ2-1; the D gene is possibly TRBD1 (6 bases). Trimming shortened V by 2 bases and J by 12 bases, and 26 bases separated the two germline ends. CDR3 length: 17 amino acids. CDR1 SGHTA and CDR2 FQGNSA come from the germline V gene. CDR3 in DNA: TGTGCCAGCAGCTTATTGGCAGGGGCGCTTGTATCGTCGGGGCAGTTCTTC. It specifies CASSLLAGALVSSGQFF.

This chain connects TRBV4-3 to TRBJ1-2, with a tentative D call TRBD1 (5 bases). CDR3 length: 17 amino acids. V was trimmed by 0 bases and J by 0 bases, leaving 14 bases between them. The germline gives CDR1 LGHNA, CDR2 YSLEER. CDR3 amino acids: CASSQDLMGRSNYGYTF. In DNA form, the CDR3 reads TGCGCCAGCAGCCAAGATCTCATGGGGCGATCTAACTATGGCTACACCTTC.

The chain combines TRBV2 with TRBJ2-5; tentative D call: TRBD1 (8 bases). Germline V CDR1 and CDR2: SNHLY, FYNNEI. The CDR3 is made up of 14 amino acids. V was cut by 5 bases and J by 4 bases, with 14 bases left in between. Here the CDR3 DNA reads TGTGCCAGCAGTCCACAGGGGGGGGGAGAGACCCAGTACTTC. Translating it yields CASSPQGGGETQYF.

This chain uses TRBV15 with TRBJ1-4; the D is unclear. The CDR3 contains 13 residues. The V end lost 1 base, the J end lost 7 bases, and 7 bases lay between the germline ends. Germline V CDR1 and CDR2: LNHNV, YYDKDF (reference sequence). The CDR3 region is CATSRVSGEKLFF. CDR3 coding DNA: TGTGCCACCAGCAGAGTTTCAGGTGAAAAACTGTTTTTT.

This clone has only a few counts. This chain uses TRBV7-6 with TRBJ1-1, with 7 bases fitting TRBD1. The CDR3 extends over 13 amino acids. Germline V gene sequence: CDR1 SGHVS, CDR2 FNYEAQ. Trimming took 6 bases from V and 1 from J; bases not matched to a gene: 2. The CDR3 loop reads CASSSGGNTEAFF. CDR3 in DNA: TGTGCCAGCAGTTCAGGGGGGAACACTGAAGCTTTCTTT.

The genes are TRBV3-1 (or the pseudogene TRBV3-2) and TRBJ2-3, with D uncertain. This CDR3 is 12 amino acids long. From germline, CDR1 is LGHDT and CDR2 YNNKEL (reference sequence). Trimming took off 4 bases at V and 7 bases at J, with 9 bases between the two ends. CDR3 amino acids: CASSPRGYTQYF. CDR3 DNA: TGTGCCAGCAGCCCTCGAGGCTATACGCAGTATTTT.

The chain uses TRBV27 and TRBJ1-1; 7 bases line up with TRBD1. The CDR3 consists of 18 residues. Germline CDR1 and CDR2: MNHEY and SMNVEV (reference sequence). J gave up 2 bases and V 5 bases, and 17 bases lay outside the gene matches. CDR3 protein: CASSPLMRAGGRNTEAFF. Written as DNA, the CDR3 is TGTGCCAGCAGTCCCCTCATGAGGGCAGGGGGGCGAAACACTGAAGCTTTCTTT.

This chain connects TRBV6-6 to TRBJ2-7; 9 bases match TRBD2. V was pared by 6 bases and J by 5 bases, with 11 bases of the junction left unmatched. Germline CDR1 and CDR2: MNHNY and SVGAGI (reference sequence). CDR3 size: 15 residues. The DNA of the CDR3 is TGTGCCAGCAGCTCAATAGCGGGAGCGGTGGACGAGCAGTACTTC. Translating gives CASSSIAGAVDEQYF.

The V call is TRBV9, the J call TRBJ2-7; maybe TRBD2 (5 bases). Germline V gene lookup returns CDR1 SGDLS and CDR2 YYNGEE. Trimming removed 0 bases from V and 2 bases from J, with 9 bases in between. CDR3 length: 14 residues. The CDR3 sequence: CASSVAPGAYEQYF. DNA of the CDR3: TGTGCCAGCAGCGTAGCACCCGGGGCCTACGAGCAGTACTTC.

The chain's CDR3 is CASSPKFRLAGGTDTQYF. The CDR3 nucleotides read TGTGCCAGCAGCCCGAAATTTAGACTAGCGGGGGGAACAGATACGCAGTATTTT. The V call is TRBV7-9, the J call TRBJ2-3; 13 nucleotides agree with TRBD2. This CDR3 has 18 residues. Germline V gene sequence: CDR1 SEHNR, CDR2 FQNEAQ (reference sequence). J gave up 3 bases and V 5 bases, and 11 bases lay outside the gene matches. Filled out from reference TRBV7-9 and TRBJ2-3, the complete variable domain reads DTGVSQNPRHKITKRGQNVTFRCDPISEHNRLYWYRQTLGQGPEFLTYFQNEAQLEKSRLLSDRFSAERPKGSFSTLEIQRTEQGDSAMYLCASSPKFRLAGGTDTQYFGPGTRLTVL.

V and J are TRBV2 and TRBJ2-3, with 11 bases fitting TRBD2. The CDR3 is 17 residues long. After removal of 5 bases from V and 0 bases from J, the junction contained 7 bases not matched to a gene. Germline loops: CDR1 SNHLY, CDR2 FYNNEI. CDR3 region: CASSWTSGFSSTDTQYF. The CDR3 DNA reads TGTGCCAGCAGTTGGACTAGCGGGTTCTCTAGCACAGATACGCAGTATTTT. The entire variable domain, with the rest obtained from reference TRBV2 and TRBJ2-3, is as follows: EPEVTQTPSHQVTQMGQEVILRCVPISNHLYFYWYRQILGQKVEFLVSFYNNEISEKSEIFDDQFSVERPDGSNFTLKIRSTKLEDSAMYFCASSWTSGFSSTDTQYFGPGTRLTVL.

This clone occurred a few times. The genes are TRBV19 and TRBJ1-6; a possible D gene is TRBD1 (6 bases). This CDR3 spans 15 amino acids. Trimming took off 1 base at V and 5 bases at J, with 9 bases between the two ends. Germline V lookup: CDR1 LNHDA, CDR2 SQIVND (reference sequence). The CDR3 DNA sequence: TGTGCCAGTAGTATAGGGGGGCTCCATAATTCACCCCTCCACTTT. Residues: CASSIGGLHNSPLHF.

The DNA for the CDR3 is TGTGCCAGCAGCAAGGGACTAGCGGGCTACGAGCAGTACTTC. Its translation: CASSKGLAGYEQYF. J is TRBJ2-7 and V is TRBV21-1; the DNA was not used to check the table's D call, TRBD2. TRBV21-1 is termed a pseudogene. The CDR3 length is 14 residues.

This clone was found once. The gene calls are TRBV11-3 and TRBJ2-3; 8 bases line up with TRBD2. J lost 3 bases, V lost 2 bases, and 7 bases had no gene match. CDR1 and CDR2 from the germline V gene are SGHNT and YENEEA. This CDR3 comprises 16 residues. CDR3 amino acids: CASSLRSGRGTDTQYF. The CDR3 coding sequence is TGTGCCAGCAGCTTAAGGAGCGGGAGAGGAACAGATACGCAGTATTTT.

The chain joins TRBV6-2 or TRBV6-3 to TRBJ2-1, with a tentative D call TRBD2 (5 bases). CDR3 size: 17 residues. Germline values: CDR1 MNHEY, CDR2 SVGEGT. V was trimmed by 1 base and J by 5 bases, leaving 18 bases between them. This CDR3 reads CASSYLKRLPRDNEQFF. In nucleotides, the CDR3 is TGTGCCAGCAGTTACTTAAAGCGGCTACCCCGGGACAATGAGCAGTTCTTC.

For the CDR3, the DNA is TGTGCCAGCAGCCGAGAGGGACAGGAGTACTTC. Its protein is CASSREGQEYF. The V call is TRBV3-1 (or the pseudogene TRBV3-2), the J call TRBJ2-7, with 8 bases that match TRBD1. The J segment lost 11 bases and the V segment lost 4 bases, leaving 4 bases of the junction unmatched. This CDR3 spans 11 amino acids. Germline V gene lookup returns CDR1 LGHDT and CDR2 YNNKEL (reference sequence).

The chain joins TRBV18 to TRBJ2-3; the match to TRBD2 covers 9 bases. The germline gives CDR1 KGHSH, CDR2 LQKENI. The CDR3 is 16 amino acids. Trimming took 3 bases from V and 0 from J; bases not matched to a gene: 4. The CDR3 nucleotides are TGTGCCAGCTCACCGGGCGCGGGGGGGAGCACAGATACGCAGTATTTT. Protein sequence: CASSPGAGGSTDTQYF. Full variable domain (missing parts from reference TRBV18 and TRBJ2-3): NAGVMQNPRHLVRRRGQEARLRCSPMKGHSHVYWYRQLPEEGLKFMVYLQKENIIDESGMPKERFSAEFPKEGPSILRIQQVVRGDSAAYFCASSPGAGGSTDTQYFGPGTRLTVL.

The CDR3, as DNA: TGTGCCAGCAGTTTCCGTTTTACAGGGGGTAGTCGACCCCTCCACTTT. Its protein product is CASSFRFTGGSRPLHF. This chain joins TRBV28 and TRBJ1-6; TRBD1 matches 8 bases. The length of the CDR3 is 16 residues. V was clipped by 3 bases and J by 12 bases; unmatched bases: 13. Germline V gene data show CDR1 as MDHEN and CDR2 as SYDVKM.

V is TRBV27 and J is TRBJ1-1; 7 bases match TRBD1. The CDR3 extends over 14 amino acids. The V and J ends lost 4 bases and 0 bases, in that order; junction bases with no gene match: 2. Germline values: CDR1 MNHEY, CDR2 SMNVEV (reference sequence). The CDR3 DNA reads as TGTGCCAGCAGTTCGGGACAGTTGAACACTGAAGCTTTCTTT. Protein sequence: CASSSGQLNTEAFF.

V usage is TRBV5-1 and J usage is TRBJ2-3; 12 bases line up with TRBD2. The V and J ends lost 0 bases and 1 base, in that order; junction bases with no gene match: 6. This CDR3 has 18 amino acids. Per the germline V gene, CDR1 is SGHRS and CDR2 is YFSETQ. The CDR3, as DNA: TGCGCCAGCAGCTTGGAGGCTAGCGGGAGGGCGGGCACAGATACGCAGTATTTT. This codes for CASSLEASGRAGTDTQYF. Complete variable domain (other parts from reference TRBV5-1 and TRBJ2-3): KAGVTQTPRYLIKTRGQQVTLSCSPISGHRSVSWYQQTPGQGLQFLFEYFSETQRNKGNFPGRFSGRQFSNSRSEMNVSTLELGDSALYLCASSLEASGRAGTDTQYFGPGTRLTVL.

The chain links TRBV5-3 to TRBJ2-1; D may be TRBD1 (6 bases). TRBV5-3 is an ORF, and what it does is uncertain. Trimming took 1 base from V and 2 from J, leaving 22 bases between them. The CDR3 length is 19 residues. The CDR3 nucleotides read TGTGCCAGAAGCTTGAAGGTGGGGGTTCAGGGGCGAGCCTACAATGAGCAGTTCTTC. Translation gives CARSLKVGVQGRAYNEQFF.

CDR3 coding DNA: TGTGCCAGCAGCTCCGCCGTTGGGGCGGAGCAGTTCTTC. Translation gives CASSSAVGAEQFF. V is TRBV7-2 and J is TRBJ2-1, with D possibly TRBD1 on 5 matching bases. Trimming cost V 4 bases and J 10 bases, with 14 bases left between them. Germline V gene sequence: CDR1 SGHTA, CDR2 FQGNSA. The CDR3 extends over 13 amino acids.

The rearrangement links TRBV28 to TRBJ1-2; 9 bases map to TRBD1. CDR1 MDHEN and CDR2 SYDVKM come from the germline V gene. CDR3 length: 16 residues. After removal of 5 bases from V and 0 bases from J, the junction contained 7 bases not matched to a gene. The CDR3 nucleotides read TGTGCCAGCAGTCAGCCCGGGACAGGGACTAACTATGGCTACACCTTC. Translation gives CASSQPGTGTNYGYTF.

V gene TRBV5-1 combines with J gene TRBJ1-2; a possible D gene is TRBD1 (5 bases). The CDR3 totals 14 residues. Germline CDR1 SGHRS, CDR2 YFSETQ. V shed 2 bases and J shed 2 bases, with 10 bases lying between them. The CDR3 DNA reads TGCGCCAGCAGCTTATCATCAGGGAACTATGGCTACACCTTC. Protein product: CASSLSSGNYGYTF. Complete variable domain (other parts from reference TRBV5-1 and TRBJ1-2): KAGVTQTPRYLIKTRGQQVTLSCSPISGHRSVSWYQQTPGQGLQFLFEYFSETQRNKGNFPGRFSGRQFSNSRSEMNVSTLELGDSALYLCASSLSSGNYGYTFGSGTRLTVV.

CDR3: CASRPGQGSYEQYF. Written as DNA, the CDR3 is TGTGCCAGCAGGCCGGGACAGGGCTCCTACGAGCAGTACTTC. The rearrangement links TRBV27 to TRBJ2-7; TRBD1 matches at 9 bases. Looked up from germline, CDR1 is MNHEY and CDR2 is SMNVEV (reference sequence). The CDR3 loop spans 14 amino acids. The junction had 3 bases not matched to a gene; V was cut back by 6 bases and J by 0 bases.

V is TRBV27 and J is TRBJ2-2; no definite D call. V lost 2 bases, J lost 4 bases, and 11 bases lay in between. CDR3 length: 15 residues. Germline V lookup: CDR1 MNHEY, CDR2 SMNVEV (reference sequence). CDR3 protein: CASSLSYPITGELFF. The CDR3 coding sequence is TGTGCCAGCAGTTTAAGTTACCCTATCACCGGGGAGCTGTTTTTT.